The present T cell receptor beta chain was sequenced within a study of blood T cell repertoires in COVID-19. Study-level information: Sites in the United States, Italy and Spain provided acute and convalescent COVID-19 samples. PBMCs, B-cell-depleted T cells, or T cells provided the cDNA or gDNA that made up the material.

Germline values: CDR1 LGHNA, CDR2 YNFKEQ. Trimming cost V 0 bases and J 5 bases; bases outside gene matches: 12. CDR3 length: 17 residues. As handled by the study authors: Reference gene primer amplification gave nucleated cell count estimates. Measured with immunoSEQ multiplex PCR; TCRdb has only the in-frame clones, and not every one. The D gene and trimming were derived from the DNA, and the V and J assignments and clone size from that table. In the table there are a few hundred thousand clones, over 75% of which are singletons. Sequenced material: peripheral blood. The TCR was taken from a human donor in a cohort sampled during active COVID-19. The chain carries TRBV4-2 and TRBJ1-1; 7 bases map to TRBD1. The CDR3 DNA follows: TGTGCCAGCAGCCAAGATCCCCCGACAGGGAGAAATACTGAAGCTTTCTTT. This translates into CASSQDPPTGRNTEAFF.